This passage covers 29 T cell receptor beta chains from one sample sequenced in a study of shared T cell receptors in the human thymus. Measured with immunoSEQ multiplex PCR; TCRdb has only the in-frame clones, and not every one. Of some 640,000 clones in the sample, over 75% were seen once. This sample was shared with a second study, whose subject was human thymus T cells.

The sample comprised thymocytes. The receptors were gathered from a boy under two years old with a congenital heart defect.

The chain joins TRBV5-8 to TRBJ1-6; the match to TRBD1 covers 7 bases. CDR3 size: 18 residues. With 4 bases clipped from V and 6 bases from J, the junction kept 16 bases outside the gene matches. Per germline, CDR1 SGHTS and CDR2 YDEGEE. The CDR3, as DNA: TGTGCCAGCAGCCTCCAAAGGAACCGGGACAGCCTTAATTCACCCCTCCACTTT. It specifies CASSLQRNRDSLNSPLHF.

The chain is built from TRBV9 and TRBJ2-7, with 13 bases matching TRBD2. The CDR3 is made up of 17 amino acids. With 3 bases clipped from V and 2 bases from J, the junction kept 8 bases outside the gene matches. Germline V gene lookup returns CDR1 SGDLS and CDR2 YYNGEE. CDR3 DNA: TGTGCCAGCAGCGGGGGGACTAGCGGGGAGGAAACCTACGAGCAGTACTTC. Translating it yields CASSGGTSGEETYEQYF.

This clone came up once. This rearrangement joins TRBV28 to TRBJ2-5, with 7 bases aligning to TRBD1. The CDR3 extends over 14 amino acids. CDR1 and CDR2 (germline): MDHEN, SYDVKM. Germline trimming cut 4 bases from V and 1 base from J; bases unmatched to any gene: 3. Written as DNA, the CDR3 is TGTGCCAGCAGTTCGACAGGGACCCAAGAGACCCAGTACTTC. Its translation is CASSSTGTQETQYF.

The V call is TRBV6-5, the J call TRBJ2-3; perhaps TRBD2 as D (6 bases). Germline V lookup: CDR1 MNHEY, CDR2 SVGAGI. The length of the CDR3 is 15 residues. V was trimmed by 9 bases and J by 5 bases, leaving 21 bases between them. The chain's CDR3 is CASSRAGTRVDTQYF. CDR3 sequence (DNA): TGTGCCAGTTCTAGGGCGGGAACCCGGGTAGATACGCAGTATTTT.

This clone was seen just once. The rearrangement uses TRBV7-9 and TRBJ1-2, with 12 bases aligning to TRBD1. The J segment lost 5 bases and the V segment lost 1 base, leaving 8 bases of the junction unmatched. From germline, CDR1 is SEHNR and CDR2 FQNEAQ (reference sequence). This CDR3 spans 17 amino acids. Here the CDR3 DNA reads TGTGCCAGCAGCTTAGGGAGGGGACAGGGGGCACCTTATGGCTACACCTTC. This encodes CASSLGRGQGAPYGYTF.

In nucleotides, the CDR3 is TGCAGCGTTGAAGATTCGGCGGGGGGAGGCTCTGGGGCCAACGTCCTGACTTTC. This translates into CSVEDSAGGGSGANVLTF. The chain recombines TRBV29-1 with TRBJ2-6, with 8 bases that match TRBD2. Germline trimming cut 0 bases from V and 0 bases from J; bases unmatched to any gene: 7. The germline gives CDR1 SQVTM, CDR2 ANQGSEA. This CDR3 comprises 18 residues.

The chain couples TRBV19 to TRBJ1-2; D uncertain. CDR3 length equals 14 residues. Trimming took 4 bases from V and 1 from J, leaving 10 bases between them. Per the germline V gene, CDR1 is LNHDA and CDR2 is SQIVND (reference sequence). Here the CDR3 reads CASSTRSSNYGYTF. DNA of the CDR3: TGTGCCAGTAGTACTCGGTCGAGTAACTATGGCTACACCTTC.

The rearrangement uses TRBV6-1 and TRBJ1-4, with TRBD1 as a possible D gene (6 bases). Germline-derived CDR1 and CDR2 are MNHNS and SASEGT. The germline V and J ends were trimmed by 1 base and 6 bases, with 15 bases remaining between them. This CDR3 spans 16 amino acids. The CDR3 loop is CASSEERTVGYEKLFF. The CDR3 nucleotides read TGTGCCAGCAGTGAAGAGCGGACAGTCGGTTATGAAAAACTGTTTTTT.

This chain uses TRBV5-1 with TRBJ2-7, with 9 bases fitting TRBD1. V lost 0 bases and J lost 5; bases outside the gene matches: 12. Germline CDR1 SGHRS, CDR2 YFSETQ. The CDR3 runs 17 residues. The CDR3 coding sequence is TGCGCCAGCAGCTTGGCCTCACAGGGGGCGTTTGTAGACGAGCAGTACTTC. Translating gives CASSLASQGAFVDEQYF. The full variable domain, its missing parts supplied by reference TRBV5-1 and TRBJ2-7, is KAGVTQTPRYLIKTRGQQVTLSCSPISGHRSVSWYQQTPGQGLQFLFEYFSETQRNKGNFPGRFSGRQFSNSRSEMNVSTLELGDSALYLCASSLASQGAFVDEQYFGPGTRLTVT.

The V gene is TRBV5-6, the J gene TRBJ2-2; possibly TRBD2 for D (5 bases). Germline values: CDR1 SGHDT, CDR2 YYEEEE. This CDR3 region has 13 residues. V lost 2 bases to trimming and J lost 8 bases, with 10 bases between them. In DNA, the CDR3 is TGTGCCAGCAGCTTACCGCCGGGGGGGGAGCTGTTTTTT. Its translation is CASSLPPGGELFF.

The chain couples TRBV27 to TRBJ1-1; TRBD1 is a possible D gene (6 bases). Germline values: CDR1 MNHEY, CDR2 SMNVEV (reference sequence). Trimming removed 8 bases from V and 1 base from J, with 17 bases in between. The CDR3 sequence is 15 residues long. The CDR3 sequence is CASASGALGNTEAFF. DNA for the CDR3: TGTGCCAGCGCATCAGGGGCCCTGGGGAACACTGAAGCTTTCTTT.

The V and J genes are TRBV9 and TRBJ1-2; 9 bases are shared with TRBD1. There are 18 residues in the CDR3. After removal of 2 bases from V and 5 bases from J, the junction contained 16 bases not matched to a gene. Germline V gene lookup returns CDR1 SGDLS and CDR2 YYNGEE. As DNA, the CDR3 is TGTGCCAGCAGCGTCGGCCAACTACCCGGGACAGGGTCTTATGGCTACACCTTC. This translates into CASSVGQLPGTGSYGYTF.

The J gene is TRBJ2-1, the V gene TRBV27, with 10 positions matching TRBD2. This CDR3 is built from 18 residues. The V segment lost 0 bases and the J segment 0 bases; nucleotides outside the gene matches: 5. Germline CDR1 MNHEY, CDR2 SMNVEV (reference sequence). In nucleotides, the CDR3 is TGTGCCAGCAGTTTATCGACTAGCGGGTCGAGCTCCTACAATGAGCAGTTCTTC. Its protein product is CASSLSTSGSSSYNEQFF.

CDR3 nucleotide sequence: TGCAGCGTTGGGCCGAAGGGAGACTCCTACGAGCAGTACTTC. Translation gives CSVGPKGDSYEQYF. This rearrangement joins TRBV29-1 to TRBJ2-7, with a tentative D call TRBD2 (5 bases). Germline CDR1 and CDR2: SQVTM and ANQGSEA. This CDR3 is 14 amino acids long. V lost 4 bases to trimming and J lost 0 bases, with 13 bases between them.

The chain links TRBV14 to TRBJ2-3; 16 nucleotides agree with TRBD2. The CDR3 runs to 21 residues. J lost 8 bases, V lost 4 bases, and 21 bases had no gene match. The V gene's germline CDR1 is SGHDN and CDR2 FVKESK. CDR3 sequence: CASSPSGTSGGVSFRTRTQYF. The CDR3 DNA follows: TGTGCCAGCAGCCCCTCCGGGACTAGCGGGGGGGTATCCTTCCGGACTCGTACGCAGTATTTT.

V and J are TRBV6-5 and TRBJ1-1; D is perhaps TRBD1 (5 bases). This CDR3 comprises 13 residues. Deletions cut 2 bases from V and 5 bases from J, with 9 bases between. Germline CDR1 is MNHEY and CDR2 is SVGAGI. The CDR3 nucleotides are TGTGCCAGCAGTTACGCGGAGGGGACTGAAGCTTTCTTT. Protein product: CASSYAEGTEAFF.

The gene calls are TRBV5-1 and TRBJ2-7, with 9 bases fitting TRBD2. The junction had 13 bases not matched to a gene; V was cut back by 3 bases and J by 3 bases. CDR1 is SGHRS, CDR2 YFSETQ, per germline. CDR3 length: 17 residues. Here the CDR3 reads CASSSLDSSGTSYEQYF. CDR3 nucleotides: TGCGCCAGCAGCTCATTGGATTCTAGCGGGACCAGCTACGAGCAGTACTTC.

CDR3 sequence reads: CASSLYWGQTSYEQYF. The CDR3 DNA follows: TGTGCCAGCAGTTTGTATTGGGGACAGACCTCCTACGAGCAGTACTTC. V gene TRBV28 combines with J gene TRBJ2-7, with TRBD1 identical over 7 bases. The CDR3 is 16 residues long. The J segment lost 0 bases and the V segment lost 3 bases, leaving 8 bases of the junction unmatched. CDR1 MDHEN and CDR2 SYDVKM come from the germline V gene.

The chain links TRBV4-3 to TRBJ2-3; TRBD2 matches at 12 bases. The trim removed 2 bases at V and 6 bases at J, leaving 12 bases unmatched. This CDR3 region has 18 residues. Looked up from germline, CDR1 is LGHNA and CDR2 is YSLEER. CDR3 in amino acids: CASSQKWPSGGARDTQYF. The CDR3 coding sequence is TGCGCCAGCAGCCAAAAGTGGCCTAGCGGGGGGGCCCGTGATACGCAGTATTTT.

The V call is TRBV4-3, the J call TRBJ1-1; no firm D call. Looked up from germline, CDR1 is LGHNA and CDR2 is YSLEER. The CDR3 has 14 amino acids. Between the trimmed V and J ends, which lost 4 bases and 5 bases, there was a span of 14 bases. CDR3 in amino acids: CASSPRRARTEAFF. The DNA of the CDR3 is TGCGCCAGCAGCCCGAGGAGGGCGAGAACTGAAGCTTTCTTT.

The CDR3 here is CASSQDRTSGSADTQYF. Written as DNA, the CDR3 is TGCGCCAGCAGCCAAGATCGGACTAGCGGGAGCGCAGATACGCAGTATTTT. V usage is TRBV4-3 and J usage is TRBJ2-3, with 13 bases lining up with TRBD2. The V gene end was trimmed by 0 bases and the J gene end by 4 bases; junction bases not matched to a gene: 4. The germline gives CDR1 LGHNA, CDR2 YSLEER. This CDR3 spans 17 amino acids.

J is TRBJ2-5 and V is TRBV7-9; perhaps TRBD2 as D (6 bases). The J call is uncertain, as TRBJ2-7 better fits the DNA end. Germline-derived CDR1 and CDR2 are SEHNR and FQNEAQ (reference sequence). The CDR3 runs to 16 residues. The DNA for the CDR3 is TGTGCCAGCAGCTTCAATAACGGGAGCCCCTACTACGAGCAGTACTTC. Amino acid sequence: CASSFNNGSPYYEQYF.

The chain joins TRBV14 to TRBJ1-5, with D perhaps matching TRBD1 (6 bases). Germline V gene lookup returns CDR1 SGHDN and CDR2 FVKESK. This CDR3 comprises 13 residues. The V and J ends lost 6 bases and 5 bases respectively, with 11 bases between them. CDR3 DNA: TGTGCCAGCAGTGCCAGGGGAGATCAGCCCCAGCATTTT. Translation gives CASSARGDQPQHF.

The rearrangement joins TRBV27 to TRBJ2-7; TRBD2 matches 14 bases. V was pared by 0 bases and J by 3 bases, with 7 bases of the junction left unmatched. Germline lookup yields CDR1 MNHEY and CDR2 SMNVEV (reference sequence). The CDR3 totals 18 residues. The CDR3 sequence: CASSLSGLAGGPVYEQYF. The CDR3 DNA is TGTGCCAGCAGTTTATCCGGACTAGCGGGGGGCCCCGTCTACGAGCAGTACTTC.

This clone was seen only a few times. The chain couples TRBV4-1 to TRBJ2-7; a weak D match, TRBD1 (5 bases). Trimming removed 2 bases from V and 5 bases from J, with 13 bases in between. Germline V lookup: CDR1 MGHRA, CDR2 YSYEKL. This CDR3 comprises 14 residues. CDR3 region: CASSQLGRENEQYF. The CDR3 nucleotides read TGCGCCAGCAGCCAATTAGGCAGGGAAAACGAGCAGTACTTC.

J is TRBJ2-1 and V is TRBV7-9; TRBD2 agrees at 8 bases. Germline V gene lookup returns CDR1 SEHNR and CDR2 FQNEAQ (reference sequence). The CDR3 length is 14 residues. Trimming at V came to 4 bases and at J to 5 bases, leaving 4 bases not matched to a gene. The CDR3 sequence is CASSSIAGNNEQFF. The CDR3 DNA sequence: TGTGCCAGCAGCTCCATAGCGGGAAACAATGAGCAGTTCTTC.

This chain joins TRBV5-1 and TRBJ2-5, with a weak D call TRBD1 (5 bases). V was pared by 1 base and J by 7 bases, with 14 bases between. The V gene's germline CDR1 is SGHRS and CDR2 YFSETQ. There are 14 residues in the CDR3. This CDR3 is CASSLFWDRGTQYF. The CDR3 DNA sequence: TGCGCCAGCAGCTTGTTCTGGGATAGGGGGACCCAGTACTTC.

The V gene is TRBV29-1, the J gene TRBJ1-2, with TRBD1 identical over 7 bases. Germline values: CDR1 SQVTM, CDR2 ANQGSEA. This CDR3 is built from 13 residues. V trimming: 8 bases; J trimming: 2 bases; junction bases outside the gene matches: 8. This CDR3 is CSHDREPNYGYTF. The CDR3 region has the DNA TGCAGCCACGACAGGGAGCCAAACTATGGCTACACCTTC.

The chain has TRBV10-3 and TRBJ2-7; 8 bases fit TRBD1. This CDR3 comprises 15 residues. Per the germline V gene, CDR1 is ENHRY and CDR2 is SYGVKD. V shed 3 bases, J shed 6 bases, and the junction held 10 bases outside the gene matches. The CDR3 region has the DNA TGTGCCATCAGTGATAAGGACAGGGAAAGATGCGAGCAGTACTTC. Translating gives CAISDKDRERCEQYF.